This TCR beta chain was sequenced for a study of beta chain features in type 1 diabetes. Study details: The number of sorted cells examined across all samples was roughly 100,000,000.

The CDR3 has 13 amino acids. The germline gives CDR1 SGDLS, CDR2 YYNGEE. The V gene end was trimmed by 0 bases and the J gene end by 8 bases; junction bases not matched to a gene: 4. Whole-study findings and limits: The study notes PCR might favor shorter templates equally in patients and controls. Still unanswered here is whether HLA type influences TCRB rearrangement. Junctions at VDJ sites from type 1 diabetes patients had fewer insertions and more deletions.

Every bit of the isolated RNA underwent reverse transcription, so sequencing read expressed TCRB transcripts. TCRdb's copy holds only in-frame clones and misses some; the assay was immunoSEQ multiplex PCR. The table records over 700,000 clones, roughly a sixth of them present only once. Worth noting for this clone: Its antigen is as yet unknown. This CDR3 is also generated by other DNA sequences in the sample.

The sequencing input was naive CD4+ T cells from blood. This TCR derives from a young woman in good health. The chain combines TRBV9 with TRBJ1-2; 7 nucleotides align to TRBD1. The CDR3 DNA sequence: TGTGCCAGCAGCGTAGCCGACAGGGTCGGCTACACCTTC. Its translation: CASSVADRVGYTF.